This T cell receptor beta chain is drawn from a study of T-cell reconstitution after alpha-beta-depleted transplantation in children. A TCRbeta library incorporating unique molecular identifiers was prepared. TCRdb reanalysed the PCR reads using MiXCR and keeps one entry per CDR3 protein. In the table there are about 200,000 distinct CDR3 sequences, approximately 15% of which are singletons. The CDR3 runs to 14 residues. The ends were cut back, 6 bases at V and 7 bases at J, with 15 bases in the middle. The sample holds many counts of this clonotype. The sample here was PBMCs from the stem cell graft donor, taken from the stem cell graft. This sequence joins TRBV12-3 or TRBV12-4 and TRBJ2-2; D remains ambiguous. The clonotype originates from a human donor who donated a stem cell graft to a child with acute lymphoblastic leukemia. CDR3 in DNA: TGTGCCAGCAGCACCGTCGGCCCAGGCGGGGAGCTGTTTTTT. Encoded protein: CASSTVGPGGELFF.